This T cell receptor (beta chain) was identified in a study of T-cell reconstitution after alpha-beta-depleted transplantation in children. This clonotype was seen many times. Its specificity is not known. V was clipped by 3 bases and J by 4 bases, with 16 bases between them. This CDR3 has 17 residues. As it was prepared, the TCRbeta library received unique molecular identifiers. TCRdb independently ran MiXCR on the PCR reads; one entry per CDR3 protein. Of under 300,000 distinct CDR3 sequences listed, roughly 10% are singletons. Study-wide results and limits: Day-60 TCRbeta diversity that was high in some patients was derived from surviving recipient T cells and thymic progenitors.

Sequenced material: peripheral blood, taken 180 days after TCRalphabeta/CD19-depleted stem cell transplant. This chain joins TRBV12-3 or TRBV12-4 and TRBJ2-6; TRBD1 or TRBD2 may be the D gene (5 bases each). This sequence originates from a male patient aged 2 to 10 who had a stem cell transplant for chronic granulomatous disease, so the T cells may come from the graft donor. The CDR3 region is CASSFGSGRAGANVLTF. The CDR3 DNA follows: TGTGCCAGCAGTTTTGGTTCAGGGCGGGCGGGGGCCAACGTCCTGACTTTC.